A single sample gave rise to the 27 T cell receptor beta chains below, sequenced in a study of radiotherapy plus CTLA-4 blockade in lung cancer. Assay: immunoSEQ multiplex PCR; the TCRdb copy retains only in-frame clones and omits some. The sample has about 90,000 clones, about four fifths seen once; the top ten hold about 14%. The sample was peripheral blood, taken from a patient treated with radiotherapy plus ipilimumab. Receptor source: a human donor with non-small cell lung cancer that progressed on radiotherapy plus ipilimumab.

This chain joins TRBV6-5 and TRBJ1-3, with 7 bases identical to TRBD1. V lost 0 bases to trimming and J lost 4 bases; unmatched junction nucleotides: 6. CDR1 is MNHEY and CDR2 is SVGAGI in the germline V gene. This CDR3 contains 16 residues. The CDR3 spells CASSYSRQGKGNTIYF. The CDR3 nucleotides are TGTGCCAGCAGTTACTCGAGACAGGGAAAGGGAAACACCATATATTTT.

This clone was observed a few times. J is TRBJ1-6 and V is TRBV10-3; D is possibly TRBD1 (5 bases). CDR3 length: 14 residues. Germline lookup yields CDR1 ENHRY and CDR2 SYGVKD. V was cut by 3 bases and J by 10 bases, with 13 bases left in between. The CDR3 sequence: CAISDKGSISPLHF. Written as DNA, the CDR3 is TGTGCCATCAGTGATAAGGGGTCTATCTCACCCCTCCACTTT.

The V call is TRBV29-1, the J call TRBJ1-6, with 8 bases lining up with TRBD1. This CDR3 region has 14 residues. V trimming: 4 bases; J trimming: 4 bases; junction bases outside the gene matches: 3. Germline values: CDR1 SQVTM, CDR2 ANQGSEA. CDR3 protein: CSVAGGLYNSPLHF. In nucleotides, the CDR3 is TGCAGCGTTGCAGGGGGCCTTTATAATTCACCCCTCCACTTT.

CDR3 region: CASSLGPGQWVENAEAFF. For the CDR3, the DNA is TGTGCCAGCAGCTTAGGTCCGGGACAGTGGGTAGAAAACGCTGAAGCTTTCTTT. V gene TRBV11-2 combines with J gene TRBJ1-1; 7 bases are a match to TRBD1. Germline V gene sequence: CDR1 SGHAT, CDR2 FQNNGV. V lost 1 base to trimming and J lost 6 bases; unmatched junction nucleotides: 17. This CDR3 region has 18 residues.

The CDR3 bases are TGTGCCTGGAGTCAGGGACTAGCGGGAGGATTGAGGCAAGAGACCCAGTACTTC. Protein: CAWSQGLAGGLRQETQYF. This rearrangement joins TRBV30 to TRBJ2-5; 15 nucleotides agree with TRBD2. The CDR3 is made up of 18 amino acids. The germline CDR1 and CDR2 sequences are GTSNPN and SVGIG (reference sequence). V gave up 2 bases and J gave up 2 bases; unmatched junction bases: 9.

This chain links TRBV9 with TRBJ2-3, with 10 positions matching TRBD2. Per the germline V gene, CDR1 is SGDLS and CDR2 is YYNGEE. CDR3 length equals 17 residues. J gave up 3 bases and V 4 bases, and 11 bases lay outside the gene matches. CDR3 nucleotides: TGTGCCAGCAGCCCATCGCGGGCTAGCGGGAGAACAGATACGCAGTATTTT. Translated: CASSPSRASGRTDTQYF.

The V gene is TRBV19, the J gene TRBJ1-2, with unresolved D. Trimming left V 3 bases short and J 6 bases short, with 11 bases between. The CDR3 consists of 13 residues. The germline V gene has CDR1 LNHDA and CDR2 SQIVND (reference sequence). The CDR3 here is CASSILRSHGYTF. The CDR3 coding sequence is TGTGCCAGTAGTATCTTAAGATCACATGGCTACACCTTC.

The CDR3 DNA reads TGTGCCAGCAGTTTTGCGGGGGTTAGCACAGATACGCAGTATTTT. Its protein product is CASSFAGVSTDTQYF. The chain links TRBV27 to TRBJ2-3; TRBD2 agrees at 7 bases. Germline-derived CDR1 and CDR2 are MNHEY and SMNVEV (reference sequence). This CDR3 is 15 amino acids long. Trimming at V came to 3 bases and at J to 0 bases, leaving 3 bases not matched to a gene.

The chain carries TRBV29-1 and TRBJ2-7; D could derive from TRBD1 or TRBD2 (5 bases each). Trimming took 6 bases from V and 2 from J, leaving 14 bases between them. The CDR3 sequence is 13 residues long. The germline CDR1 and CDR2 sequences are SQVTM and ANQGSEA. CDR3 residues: CSVVWDRAYEQYF. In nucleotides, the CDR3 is TGCAGCGTGGTCTGGGACCGCGCCTACGAGCAGTACTTC.

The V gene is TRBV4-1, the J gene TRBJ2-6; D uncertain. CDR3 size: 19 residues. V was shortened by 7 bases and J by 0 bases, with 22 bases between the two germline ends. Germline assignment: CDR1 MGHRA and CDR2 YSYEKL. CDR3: CASNPGNMALTSGANVLTF. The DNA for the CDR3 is TGCGCCAGCAACCCGGGTAATATGGCACTGACCTCTGGGGCCAACGTCCTGACTTTC.

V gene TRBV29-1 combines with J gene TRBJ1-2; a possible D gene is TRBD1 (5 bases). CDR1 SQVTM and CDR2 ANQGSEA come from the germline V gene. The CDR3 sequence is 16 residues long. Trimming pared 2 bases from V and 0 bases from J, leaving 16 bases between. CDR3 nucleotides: TGCAGCGTTGAAAGGACATCAGGAGCCCCTAACTATGGCTACACCTTC. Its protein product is CSVERTSGAPNYGYTF.

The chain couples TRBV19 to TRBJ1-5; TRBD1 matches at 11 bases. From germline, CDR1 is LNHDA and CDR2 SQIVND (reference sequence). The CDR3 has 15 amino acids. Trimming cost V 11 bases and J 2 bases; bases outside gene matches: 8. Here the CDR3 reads CASASGQGGNQPQHF. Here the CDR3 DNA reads TGTGCCTCTGCCTCGGGACAGGGGGGCAATCAGCCCCAGCATTTT.

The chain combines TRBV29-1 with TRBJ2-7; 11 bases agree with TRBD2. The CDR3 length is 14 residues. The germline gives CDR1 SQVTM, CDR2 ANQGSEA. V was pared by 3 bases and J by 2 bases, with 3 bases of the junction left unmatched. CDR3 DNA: TGCAGCGTTGAGGGACTAGCGGTTCCCTACGAGCAGTACTTC. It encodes CSVEGLAVPYEQYF.

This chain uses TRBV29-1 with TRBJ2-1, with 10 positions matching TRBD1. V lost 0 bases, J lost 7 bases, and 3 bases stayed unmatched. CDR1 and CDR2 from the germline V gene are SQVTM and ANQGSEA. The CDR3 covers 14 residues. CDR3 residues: CSVEERTGGNEQFF. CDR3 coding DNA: TGCAGCGTTGAAGAAAGGACAGGGGGGAATGAGCAGTTCTTC.

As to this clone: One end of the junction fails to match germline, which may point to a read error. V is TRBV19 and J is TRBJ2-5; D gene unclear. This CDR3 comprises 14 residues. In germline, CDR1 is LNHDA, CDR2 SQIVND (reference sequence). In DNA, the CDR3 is TGTGCCAGTAGTGCGGACCTTGTGGTGGAGACCCAGCACTTC. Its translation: CASSADLVVETQHF. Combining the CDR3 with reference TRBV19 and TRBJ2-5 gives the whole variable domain DGGITQSPKYLFRKEGQNVTLSCEQNLNHDAMYWYRQDPGQGLRLIYYSQIVNDFQKGDIAEGYSVSREKKESFPLTVTSAQKNPTAFYLCASSADLVVETQHFGPGTRLLVL.

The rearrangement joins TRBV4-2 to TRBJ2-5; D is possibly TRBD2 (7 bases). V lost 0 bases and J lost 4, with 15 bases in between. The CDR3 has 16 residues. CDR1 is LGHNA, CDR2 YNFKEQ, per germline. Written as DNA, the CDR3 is TGTGCCAGCAGCCAAGATATGGCGGGGGCCCTAGAGACCCAGTACTTC. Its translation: CASSQDMAGALETQYF.

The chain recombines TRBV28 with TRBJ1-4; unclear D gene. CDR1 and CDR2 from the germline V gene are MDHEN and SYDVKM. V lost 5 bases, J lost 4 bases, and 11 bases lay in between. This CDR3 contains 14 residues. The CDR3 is CASSPTRNNEKLFF. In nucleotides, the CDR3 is TGTGCCAGCAGTCCCACCCGCAATAATGAAAAACTGTTTTTT.

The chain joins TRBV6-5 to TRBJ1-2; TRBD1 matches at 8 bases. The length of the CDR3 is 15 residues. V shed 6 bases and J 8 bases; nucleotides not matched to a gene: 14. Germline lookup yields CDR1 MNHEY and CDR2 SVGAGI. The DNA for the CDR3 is TGTGCCAGCAGCCGCTCGAAAGGGACAGGTCAGGGCTACACCTTC. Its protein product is CASSRSKGTGQGYTF.

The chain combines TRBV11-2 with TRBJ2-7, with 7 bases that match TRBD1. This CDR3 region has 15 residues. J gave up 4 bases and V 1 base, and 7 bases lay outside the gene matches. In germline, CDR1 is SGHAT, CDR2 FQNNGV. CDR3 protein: CASSLVPGGGYEQYF. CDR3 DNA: TGTGCCAGCAGCTTAGTCCCAGGGGGTGGGTACGAGCAGTACTTC. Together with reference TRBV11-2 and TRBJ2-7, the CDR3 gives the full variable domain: EAGVAQSPRYKIIEKRQSVAFWCNPISGHATLYWYQQILGQGPKLLIQFQNNGVVDDSQLPKDRFSAERLKGVDSTLKIQPAKLEDSAVYLCASSLVPGGGYEQYFGPGTRLTVT.

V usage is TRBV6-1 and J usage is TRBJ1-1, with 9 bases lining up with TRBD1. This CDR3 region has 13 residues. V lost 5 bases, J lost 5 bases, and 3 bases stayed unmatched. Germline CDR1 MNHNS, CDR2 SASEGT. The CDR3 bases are TGTGCCAGCAGTTATGACAGGGGGACTGAAGCTTTCTTT. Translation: CASSYDRGTEAFF.

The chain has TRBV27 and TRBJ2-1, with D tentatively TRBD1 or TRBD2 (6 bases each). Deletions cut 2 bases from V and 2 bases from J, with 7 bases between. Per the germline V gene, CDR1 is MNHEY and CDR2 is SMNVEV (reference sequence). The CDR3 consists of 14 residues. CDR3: CASSLRGPYNEQFF. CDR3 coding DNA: TGTGCCAGCAGTTTACGGGGGCCCTACAATGAGCAGTTCTTC.

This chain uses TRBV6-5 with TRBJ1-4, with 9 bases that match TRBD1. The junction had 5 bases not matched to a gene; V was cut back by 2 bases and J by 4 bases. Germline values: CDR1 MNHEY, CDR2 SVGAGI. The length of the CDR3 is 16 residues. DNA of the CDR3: TGTGCCAGCAGTTACGAGGGGACAGGGATTAATGAAAAACTGTTTTTT. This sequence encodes CASSYEGTGINEKLFF.

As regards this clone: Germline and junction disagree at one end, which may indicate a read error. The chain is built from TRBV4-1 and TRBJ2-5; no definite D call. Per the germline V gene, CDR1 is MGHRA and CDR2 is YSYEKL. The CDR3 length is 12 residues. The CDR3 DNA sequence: TGTGCCAGCAGCCCAAGCCGGGAGACCCAGTACTTC. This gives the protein CASSPSRETQYF.

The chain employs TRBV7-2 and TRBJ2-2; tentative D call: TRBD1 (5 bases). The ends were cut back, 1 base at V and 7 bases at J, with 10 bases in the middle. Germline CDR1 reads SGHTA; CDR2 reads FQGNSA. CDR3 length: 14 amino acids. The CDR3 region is CASSLVAGIGELFF. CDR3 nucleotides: TGTGCCAGCAGCTTAGTGGCAGGGATCGGGGAGCTGTTTTTT.

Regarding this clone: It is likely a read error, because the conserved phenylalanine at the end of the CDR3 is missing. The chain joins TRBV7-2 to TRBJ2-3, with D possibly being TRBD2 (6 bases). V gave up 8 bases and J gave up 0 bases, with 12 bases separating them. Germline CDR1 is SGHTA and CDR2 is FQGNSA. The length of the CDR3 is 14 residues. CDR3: CASRGSTSTDTQYL. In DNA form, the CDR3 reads TGTGCCAGCCGGGGGAGTACTAGCACAGATACGCAGTATCTT.

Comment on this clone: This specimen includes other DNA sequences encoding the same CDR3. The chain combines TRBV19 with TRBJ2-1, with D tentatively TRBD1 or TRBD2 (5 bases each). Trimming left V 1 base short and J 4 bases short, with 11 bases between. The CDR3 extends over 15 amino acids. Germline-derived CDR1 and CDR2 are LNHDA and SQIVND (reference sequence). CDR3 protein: CASSIAAGAYNEQFF. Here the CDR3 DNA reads TGTGCCAGTAGTATAGCCGCCGGGGCATACAATGAGCAGTTCTTC.

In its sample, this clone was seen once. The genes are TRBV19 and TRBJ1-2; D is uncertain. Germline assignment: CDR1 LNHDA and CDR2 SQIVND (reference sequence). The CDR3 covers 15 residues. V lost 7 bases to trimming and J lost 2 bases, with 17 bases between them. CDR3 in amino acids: CASTPTYLRNYGYTF. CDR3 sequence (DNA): TGTGCCAGTACCCCTACTTACTTGAGGAACTATGGCTACACCTTC.